A single sample is the source of the 17 T cell receptor beta chains below, sequenced in a study of siplizumab effects on memory and regulatory T cells (dated by TCRdb to between 2018 and 2020). The protocol used for the library was the immunoSEQ multiplex PCR assay. Entries here come from immuneACCESS through TCRdb and include only in-frame sequences with V and J called. Some clones fail to appear in such tables; in the studies checked, an unresolved V gene covers under half of the shortfall, and the cause of the remainder is unknown. For this sample there are 100,000 to 120,000 clones; around nine tenths appear just once. The ten largest account for approximately 1.2% of the sample. Sequenced sample: CD4+ T cells sorted from blood. These receptors were collected from a human donor in good health.

The V and J genes are TRBV18 and TRBJ1-1; 7 bases map to TRBD1. Looked up from germline, CDR1 is KGHSH and CDR2 is LQKENI. This CDR3 is built from 15 residues. Germline trimming cut 3 bases from V and 4 bases from J; bases unmatched to any gene: 8. Here the CDR3 DNA reads TGTGCCAGCTCACCGACAGGGCCTGTGGGCACTGAAGCTTTCTTT. This encodes CASSPTGPVGTEAFF.

This chain connects TRBV5-1 to TRBJ2-7; D ambiguous. Trimming took off 6 bases at V and 3 bases at J, with 13 bases between the two ends. CDR3 length: 13 residues. Germline V gene lookup returns CDR1 SGHRS and CDR2 YFSETQ. The CDR3 loop is CASTAGSNYEQYF. The DNA of the CDR3 is TGCGCCAGCACCGCCGGGTCGAACTACGAGCAGTACTTC.

The V call is TRBV10-3, the J call TRBJ2-2, with 8 bases fitting TRBD1. CDR1 and CDR2 from the germline V gene are ENHRY and SYGVKD. The CDR3 has 15 residues. V trimming: 6 bases; J trimming: 1 base; junction bases outside the gene matches: 4. DNA for the CDR3: TGTGCCATCAGACCCGGACAGGGGAACACCGGGGAGCTGTTTTTT. This translates into CAIRPGQGNTGELFF.

J is TRBJ1-6 and V is TRBV5-4, with D unresolved. The CDR3 is made up of 14 amino acids. The V and J ends lost 8 bases and 7 bases respectively, with 16 bases between them. CDR1 is SGHNT, CDR2 YYREEE, per germline (reference sequence). The CDR3 sequence: CASNRDMGNSPLHF. In nucleotides, the CDR3 is TGTGCCAGTAATAGAGATATGGGGAATTCACCCCTCCACTTT.

The V and J genes are TRBV6-5 and TRBJ2-3; possible D gene TRBD2, 7 bases. The CDR3 is 14 amino acids. V lost 4 bases to trimming and J lost 9 bases, with 17 bases between them. In germline, CDR1 is MNHEY, CDR2 SVGAGI. The DNA for the CDR3 is TGTGCCAGCAGTTCGTATTCGGGGGGCCCAACGCAGTATTTT. Translating gives CASSSYSGGPTQYF.

This clone was detected only a few times. V gene TRBV2 combines with J gene TRBJ1-5; D perhaps matches TRBD1 (5 bases). Trimming pared 0 bases from V and 3 bases from J, leaving 12 bases between. The length of the CDR3 is 16 residues. Per the germline V gene, CDR1 is SNHLY and CDR2 is FYNNEI. CDR3 amino acids: CASSEARGLDNQPQHF. The CDR3 DNA reads TGTGCCAGCAGTGAAGCGCGGGGGTTAGACAATCAGCCCCAGCATTTT.

This CDR3 is CASSFGQTSGANVLTF. For the CDR3, the DNA is TGTGCCAGCAGCTTTGGACAGACCTCTGGGGCCAACGTCCTGACTTTC. This rearrangement joins TRBV7-2 to TRBJ2-6, with a tentative D call TRBD1 (6 bases). The CDR3 has 16 residues. V was cut by 3 bases and J by 0 bases, with 9 bases left in between. Germline-derived CDR1 and CDR2 are SGHTA and FQGNSA.

V usage is TRBV27 and J usage is TRBJ2-7; D gene ambiguous. Germline loops: CDR1 MNHEY, CDR2 SMNVEV (reference sequence). The CDR3 extends over 12 amino acids. The V and J ends lost 3 bases and 6 bases respectively, with 9 bases between them. DNA for the CDR3: TGTGCCAGCAGTTTCGAGTTTGGCGAGCAGTACTTC. Translated: CASSFEFGEQYF.

This rearrangement joins TRBV30 to TRBJ1-1, with D unclear. Trimming removed 3 bases from V and 1 base from J, with 9 bases in between. The CDR3 runs to 13 residues. The germline V gene has CDR1 GTSNPN and CDR2 SVGIG (reference sequence). Here the CDR3 DNA reads TGTGCCTGGAGCCTAGGGCGGAACACTGAAGCTTTCTTT. Protein product: CAWSLGRNTEAFF. Combining the CDR3 with reference TRBV30 and TRBJ1-1 gives the whole variable domain SQTIHQWPATLVQPVGSPLSLECTVEGTSNPNLYWYRQAAGRGLQLLFYSVGIGQISSEVPQNLSASRPQDRQFILSSKKLLLSDSGFYLCAWSLGRNTEAFFGQGTRLTVV.

In its sample, this clone was seen a few times. The chain links TRBV19 to TRBJ2-7; 11 bases are shared with TRBD1. After removal of 6 bases from V and 6 bases from J, the junction contained 10 bases not matched to a gene. The CDR3 spans 15 residues. Germline lookup yields CDR1 LNHDA and CDR2 SQIVND (reference sequence). CDR3 amino acids: CASSRQGQGGGEQYF. In nucleotides, the CDR3 is TGTGCCAGTAGCAGACAGGGACAGGGGGGCGGCGAGCAGTACTTC.

This chain uses TRBV5-6 with TRBJ2-7; D is uncertain. Trimming pared 1 base from V and 0 bases from J, leaving 8 bases between. Germline V CDR1 and CDR2: SGHDT, YYEEEE. CDR3 length equals 14 residues. The CDR3 nucleotides read TGTGCCAGCAGCTTGATTTCTCCCTCCTACGAGCAGTACTTC. Translation gives CASSLISPSYEQYF.

This clone has only one observation. The V gene is TRBV4-1, the J gene TRBJ2-3; tentative D call: TRBD2 (6 bases). V dropped 3 bases and J dropped 0 bases, with 19 bases sitting between them. CDR3 size: 18 residues. The V gene's germline CDR1 is MGHRA and CDR2 YSYEKL. CDR3: CASSHPLAGRYSTDTQYF. Here the CDR3 DNA reads TGCGCCAGCAGCCACCCCTTGGCGGGAAGATATAGCACAGATACGCAGTATTTT.

This clone was recorded only once. The V call is TRBV5-1, the J call TRBJ2-1; D might be TRBD1 (5 bases). The V and J ends lost 4 bases and 6 bases respectively, with 11 bases between them. The CDR3 totals 13 residues. Germline V gene sequence: CDR1 SGHRS, CDR2 YFSETQ. In DNA form, the CDR3 reads TGCGCCAGCAGCATAGATAGGGGCAATGAGCAGTTCTTC. This sequence encodes CASSIDRGNEQFF.

This clone was counted a single time. This chain joins TRBV7-3 and TRBJ2-5; D tentatively reads TRBD1 or TRBD2 (5 bases each). V dropped 3 bases and J dropped 4 bases, with 12 bases sitting between them. CDR1 and CDR2 from the germline V gene are SGHTA and FQGTGA. The CDR3 consists of 14 residues. In DNA form, the CDR3 reads TGTGCCAGCAGCTTTGGGGTTGGGGGAGAGACCCAGTACTTC. Protein product: CASSFGVGGETQYF.

The chain uses TRBV4-1 and TRBJ1-3; D ambiguous. This CDR3 is 15 amino acids long. CDR1 is MGHRA, CDR2 YSYEKL, per germline. Trimming removed 6 bases from V and 0 bases from J, with 12 bases in between. The CDR3 region is CASRQQEPSGNTIYF. The CDR3 DNA reads as TGCGCCAGCAGACAACAAGAACCCTCTGGAAACACCATATATTTT.

This clone was picked up one time. The V and J genes are TRBV18 and TRBJ1-3; D is undetermined. The CDR3 sequence is 15 residues long. Germline V gene data show CDR1 as KGHSH and CDR2 as LQKENI. The germline V and J ends were trimmed by 4 bases and 4 bases, with 14 bases remaining between them. CDR3: CASSRENTLGNTIYF. In DNA, the CDR3 is TGTGCCAGCTCACGGGAAAATACCCTCGGAAACACCATATATTTT.

This clone was counted a few times. The chain joins TRBV5-6 to TRBJ1-1; 8 positions match TRBD1. The CDR3 loop spans 19 amino acids. Germline V gene data show CDR1 as SGHDT and CDR2 as YYEEEE. The ends lost 0 bases at V and 0 bases at J; junction bases unmatched: 13. The chain's CDR3 is CASSLARGVWDRLNTEAFF. In DNA form, the CDR3 reads TGTGCCAGCAGCTTGGCCAGAGGTGTGTGGGACAGGTTGAACACTGAAGCTTTCTTT.